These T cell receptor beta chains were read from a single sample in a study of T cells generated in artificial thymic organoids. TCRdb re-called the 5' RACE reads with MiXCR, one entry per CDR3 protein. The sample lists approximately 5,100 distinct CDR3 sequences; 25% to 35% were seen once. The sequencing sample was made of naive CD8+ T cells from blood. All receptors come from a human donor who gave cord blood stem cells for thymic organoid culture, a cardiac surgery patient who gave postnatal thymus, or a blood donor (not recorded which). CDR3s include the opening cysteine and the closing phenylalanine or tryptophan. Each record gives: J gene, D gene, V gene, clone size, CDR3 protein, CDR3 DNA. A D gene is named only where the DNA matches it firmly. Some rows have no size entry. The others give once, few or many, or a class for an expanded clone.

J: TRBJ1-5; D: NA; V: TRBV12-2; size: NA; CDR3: CASRQISGFRQLNQPQHF; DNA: TGTGCAAGTCGCCAAATATCTGGTTTTCGTCAGCTTAATCAGCCCCAGCATTTT
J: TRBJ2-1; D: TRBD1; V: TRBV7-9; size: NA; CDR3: CASSPQTGGLIDEQFF; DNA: TGTGCCAGCAGCCCTCAAACAGGGGGCCTTATAGATGAGCAGTTCTTC
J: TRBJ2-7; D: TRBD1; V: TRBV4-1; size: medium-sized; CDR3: CASSYRDSAYEQYF; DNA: TGCGCCAGCAGCTACCGGGACAGCGCCTACGAGCAGTACTTC
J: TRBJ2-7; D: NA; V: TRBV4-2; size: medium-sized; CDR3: CASSQEPGRYYEQYF; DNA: TGTGCCAGCAGCCAAGAACCGGGACGGTACTACGAGCAGTACTTC
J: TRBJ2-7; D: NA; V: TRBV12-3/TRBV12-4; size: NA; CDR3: CASRRSSYEQYF; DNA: TGTGCCAGCAGACGTAGCTCCTACGAGCAGTACTTC
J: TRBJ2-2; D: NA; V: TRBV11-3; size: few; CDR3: CASSLDRGGGELFF; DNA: TGTGCCAGCAGCTTAGACAGGGGCGGCGGGGAGCTGTTTTTT
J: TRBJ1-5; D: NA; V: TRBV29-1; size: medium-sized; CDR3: CSVGFGQGSQPQHF; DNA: TGCAGCGTTGGCTTTGGGCAGGGCAGTCAGCCCCAGCATTTT
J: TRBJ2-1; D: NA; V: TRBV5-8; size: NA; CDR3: CASSLIRNEQFF; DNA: TGTGCCAGCAGCTTGATCCGGAATGAGCAGTTCTTC
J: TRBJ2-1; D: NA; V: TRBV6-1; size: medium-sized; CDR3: CASSEGWWGNEQFF; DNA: TGTGCCAGCAGTGAAGGGTGGTGGGGGAATGAGCAGTTCTTC
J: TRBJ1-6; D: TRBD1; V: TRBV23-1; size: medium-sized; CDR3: CASTSTGLDSPLHF; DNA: TGCGCCAGCACCTCGACAGGGTTGGATTCACCCCTCCACTTT
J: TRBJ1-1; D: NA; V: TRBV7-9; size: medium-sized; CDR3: CATPTPGTEAFF; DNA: TGTGCCACCCCCACGCCGGGCACTGAAGCTTTCTTT
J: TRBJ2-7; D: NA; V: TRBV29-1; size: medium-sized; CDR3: CSVADSVSYEQYF; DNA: TGCAGCGTGGCCGACAGCGTGTCCTACGAGCAGTACTTC
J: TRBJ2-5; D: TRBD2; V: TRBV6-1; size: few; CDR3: CASSEISGTRETQYF; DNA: TGTGCCAGCAGTGAAATTAGCGGGACTCGGGAGACCCAGTACTTC